This T cell receptor beta chain was sequenced in a study of CD8 T cells in Susac syndrome. Study as a whole: There were Susac syndrome patients who were therapy-naive at blood draw, others on corticosteroids, and others on intravenous immunoglobulin alone.

TCR beta sequencing covered blood CD8+ and CD4+ T cells. TEMRA cells were enriched by FACS, while CD8+ and CD4+ T cells were obtained through a negative isolation that was performed magnetically. CDR1 is MNHNY, CDR2 SVGAGI, per germline (reference sequence). The CDR3 consists of 13 residues. The V end was cut by 4 bases, the J end by 6 bases, with 7 bases between. RNA totalling about 0.5 to 1 ug underwent reverse transcription with random hexamers. Across 54 Vbeta and 13 Jbeta, immunoSEQ multiplex PCR amplified TCR beta CDR3. Each CDR3 protein gets one entry after TCRdb re-called the immunoSEQ multiplex PCR reads with MiXCR. The data show some 200,000 distinct CDR3 sequences, 90% to 95% seen once.

The TCR was taken from a human donor with Susac syndrome. The source material was CD4+ T cells from PBMCs. The V gene is TRBV6-6, the J gene TRBJ1-6; D is perhaps TRBD1 (5 bases). The CDR3 is CASSLGVNSPLHF. CDR3 nucleotide sequence: TGTGCCAGCAGTTTAGGGGTTAATTCACCCCTCCACTTT.